A single sample is the source of the 5 T cell receptor beta chains below, sequenced in a study of CD8+ T cells in alopecia areata. cDNA prepared by RNA extraction and subsequent reverse transcription served as the template for sequencing. Profiled with immunoSEQ multiplex PCR; TCRdb holds only in-frame clones, not every one. Among roughly 100,000 clones listed, around 50% were seen once. Sequenced input: CD4+ T cells sorted from blood. These receptors were taken from a human donor in good health.

This CDR3 is CAIKPSGGVSYEQYF. CDR3 nucleotide sequence: TGTGCCATCAAGCCTAGCGGGGGGGTATCCTACGAGCAGTACTTC. The rearrangement joins TRBV10-3 to TRBJ2-7; 12 positions agree with TRBD2. Unmatched junction bases numbered 5, after V lost 7 bases and J lost 1 base. This CDR3 comprises 15 residues. Germline V gene data show CDR1 as ENHRY and CDR2 as SYGVKD.

This chain connects TRBV23-1 to TRBJ2-7; 12 bases line up with TRBD1. TRBV23-1 is assigned to the ORF class and has an uncertain function. The CDR3 is 21 amino acids. The trim removed 4 bases at V and 5 bases at J, leaving 24 bases unmatched. The CDR3 loop reads CASSRRSNNTNPGQGANEQYF. As DNA, the CDR3 is TGCGCCAGCAGTCGGAGATCCAACAACACCAATCCGGGACAGGGGGCGAACGAGCAGTACTTC.

This clone was found a few times. This chain uses TRBV4-3 with TRBJ1-6, with TRBD1 identical over 9 bases. Germline V CDR1 and CDR2: LGHNA, YSLEER. The V segment lost 4 bases and the J segment 8 bases; nucleotides outside the gene matches: 6. The CDR3 runs 15 residues. The CDR3 bases are TGCGCCAGCAGCCGGGGGGACAGGGACGATTCACCCCTCCACTTT. Translation gives CASSRGDRDDSPLHF.

This clone was counted only a few times. The identical CDR3 is also encoded by other nucleotide sequences in the sample. The chain is built from TRBV11-2 and TRBJ1-5; possible D gene TRBD1, 6 bases. The CDR3 runs to 14 residues. Between the trimmed V and J ends, which lost 1 base and 2 bases, there was a span of 6 bases. Germline CDR1 reads SGHAT; CDR2 reads FQNNGV. The CDR3 sequence is CASSLAGGNQPQHF. CDR3 DNA: TGTGCCAGCAGCTTAGCAGGGGGCAATCAGCCCCAGCATTTT.

This rearrangement joins TRBV5-1 to TRBJ2-2; D unresolved. Germline V gene data show CDR1 as SGHRS and CDR2 as YFSETQ. Trimming removed 2 bases from V and 4 bases from J, with 9 bases in between. The length of the CDR3 is 14 residues. The CDR3 protein is CASSFNGFTGELFF. The CDR3 DNA follows: TGCGCCAGCAGCTTTAACGGCTTCACCGGGGAGCTGTTTTTT.